One sample yielded the 6 T cell receptor beta chains listed below, sequenced in a study of blood T cell repertoires in COVID-19 (dated by TCRdb to the early 2020s). Library generation was performed with the immunoSEQ multiplex PCR assay. Held by TCRdb, this immuneACCESS table contains in-frame sequences only and omits some clones. Under half of the omission traces to an unresolved V gene where checked; the cause of the rest is unknown. The sample table lists 200,000 to 250,000 clones, about four fifths of them with a count of one. Less than 4% of the sample belongs to the ten largest clones. The sequenced sample consisted of peripheral blood. The receptor source for this set is a woman of 80 years or more with acute or convalescent COVID-19.

The V gene is TRBV9, the J gene TRBJ1-1, with 7 bases matching TRBD1. The V gene's germline CDR1 is SGDLS and CDR2 YYNGEE. After removal of 0 bases from V and 9 bases from J, the junction contained 17 bases not matched to a gene. This CDR3 is built from 17 residues. The CDR3, as DNA: TGTGCCAGCAGCGTAGGAGGGTGGGGACAGACCCTAGAAAAAGCTTTCTTT. Translated: CASSVGGWGQTLEKAFF.

This clone showed up just once. CDR3 in DNA: TGTGCCAGCAGCTCAGTCGGGGGGGCCTCCTACGAGCAGTACTTC. Protein product: CASSSVGGASYEQYF. V usage is TRBV11-3 and J usage is TRBJ2-7; TRBD2 aligns across 8 bases. V was pared by 4 bases and J by 0 bases, with 5 bases of the junction left unmatched. Germline assignment: CDR1 SGHNT and CDR2 YENEEA. CDR3 length: 15 amino acids.

Comments on this clone: The germline gene is not matched at one end of the junction; a read error may be the cause. The V gene is TRBV6-4, the J gene TRBJ2-1; 9 bases line up with TRBD1. Germline CDR1 reads MRHNA; CDR2 reads SNTAGT. There are 16 residues in the CDR3. DNA of the CDR3: TGTGCCAGCAGGGGACAGGGACTGGGGGATTACAGTGAGCAGTTCTTC. Translated: CASRGQGLGDYSEQFF.

The V call is TRBV5-1, the J call TRBJ2-2, with 13 nucleotides matching TRBD2. V shed 4 bases and J 1 base; nucleotides not matched to a gene: 10. CDR1 and CDR2 (germline): SGHRS, YFSETQ. The CDR3 extends over 19 amino acids. As DNA, the CDR3 is TGCGCCAGCAGCATCGGACTAGCGGGGGCCACAATGAACACCGGGGAGCTGTTTTTT. Translated: CASSIGLAGATMNTGELFF.

This clone has a single count. The rearrangement joins TRBV6-2 or TRBV6-3 to TRBJ2-7, with TRBD1 matching over 9 bases. This CDR3 contains 14 residues. J gave up 2 bases and V 2 bases, and 1 base lay outside the gene matches. CDR1 MNHEY and CDR2 SVGEGT come from the germline V gene. The CDR3 sequence: CASSYGQGTYEQYF. The CDR3 nucleotides are TGTGCCAGCAGTTACGGACAGGGGACCTACGAGCAGTACTTC.

This clone was picked up a small number of times. The V and J genes are TRBV9 and TRBJ2-2; D might be TRBD1 (5 bases). Germline loops: CDR1 SGDLS, CDR2 YYNGEE. Trimming took 0 bases from V and 3 from J, leaving 12 bases between them. This CDR3 contains 16 residues. In DNA form, the CDR3 reads TGTGCCAGCAGCGTAGTCGATGTAGGGGACACCGGGGAGCTGTTTTTT. This sequence encodes CASSVVDVGDTGELFF.